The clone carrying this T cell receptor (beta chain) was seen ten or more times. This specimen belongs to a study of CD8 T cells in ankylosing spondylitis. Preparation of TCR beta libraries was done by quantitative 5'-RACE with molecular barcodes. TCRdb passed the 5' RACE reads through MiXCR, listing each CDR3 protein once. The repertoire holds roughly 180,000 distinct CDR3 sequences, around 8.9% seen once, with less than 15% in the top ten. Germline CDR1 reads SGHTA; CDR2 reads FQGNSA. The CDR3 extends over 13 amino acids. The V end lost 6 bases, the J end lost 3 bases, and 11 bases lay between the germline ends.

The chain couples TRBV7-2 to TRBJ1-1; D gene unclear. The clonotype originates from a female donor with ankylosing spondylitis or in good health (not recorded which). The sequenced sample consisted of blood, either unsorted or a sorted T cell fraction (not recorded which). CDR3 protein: CASRRVVYTEAFF. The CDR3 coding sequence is TGTGCCAGCAGAAGGGTCGTGTACACTGAAGCTTTCTTT.